The 28 T cell receptor beta chains presented below share a single source sample, sequenced in a study of a mutant IDH1 vaccine in newly diagnosed glioma. No antigen is known for these receptors. Time point described: week 11, during vaccination. Doses of 300 ug of mutant IDH1 20-mer peptide were given with topical imiquimod. TCRdb keeps only in-frame clones here, not all; method: immunoSEQ multiplex PCR. The profile shows around 130,000 clones, 80% of them singletons. The sample here was PBMCs, taken from a glioma patient whose treatment included an IDH1 peptide vaccine. These receptors all come from a man aged 35 to 55 with glioma.

The table lists this clone with a few counts. J is TRBJ1-1 and V is TRBV20-1, with unresolved D. Germline V CDR1 and CDR2: DFQATT, SNEGSKA (reference sequence). This CDR3 spans 10 amino acids. V lost 1 base to trimming and J lost 7 bases, with 4 bases between them. The CDR3 reads CSARVSEAFF. The CDR3 coding sequence is TGCAGTGCTAGAGTCAGTGAAGCTTTCTTT.

The rearrangement joins TRBV27 to TRBJ2-7, with 9 bases that match TRBD2. The CDR3 is 14 amino acids. The junction had 4 bases not matched to a gene; V was cut back by 5 bases and J by 2 bases. CDR1 is MNHEY, CDR2 SMNVEV, per germline (reference sequence). The CDR3: CASSKSGRTYEQYF. For the CDR3, the DNA is TGTGCCAGCAGTAAAAGCGGGAGGACCTACGAGCAGTACTTC.

This clone appeared once. The rearrangement joins TRBV11-2 to TRBJ2-1; D remains unclear. The CDR3 runs to 13 residues. Trimming left V 2 bases short and J 7 bases short, with 9 bases between. Germline V lookup: CDR1 SGHAT, CDR2 FQNNGV. DNA for the CDR3: TGTGCCAGCAGCTTAAAGAAAGGGAATGAGCAGTTCTTC. Amino acid sequence: CASSLKKGNEQFF. Using reference TRBV11-2 and TRBJ2-1 for the parts outside the CDR3, the full variable domain is EAGVAQSPRYKIIEKRQSVAFWCNPISGHATLYWYQQILGQGPKLLIQFQNNGVVDDSQLPKDRFSAERLKGVDSTLKIQPAKLEDSAVYLCASSLKKGNEQFFGPGTRLTVL.

J is TRBJ2-5 and V is TRBV5-1; the match to TRBD2 covers 9 bases. The CDR3 contains 16 residues. Trimming at V came to 0 bases and at J to 0 bases, leaving 3 bases not matched to a gene. The germline gives CDR1 SGHRS, CDR2 YFSETQ. CDR3 DNA: TGCGCCAGCAGCTTGGGGGTAGCGGGGGACCAAGAGACCCAGTACTTC. Its protein product is CASSLGVAGDQETQYF.

The chain combines TRBV7-8 with TRBJ2-7, with TRBD1 matching 7 bases. Unmatched junction bases numbered 11, after V lost 5 bases and J lost 4 bases. Germline loops: CDR1 SGHVS, CDR2 FQNEAQ. CDR3 length equals 15 residues. The CDR3: CASSDRTGVGYEQYF. CDR3 DNA sequence: TGTGCCAGCAGCGACCGTACAGGGGTCGGGTACGAGCAGTACTTC.

The chain uses TRBV6-5 and TRBJ2-7, with unresolved D. The V gene's germline CDR1 is MNHEY and CDR2 SVGAGI. The ends were cut back, 2 bases at V and 4 bases at J, with 12 bases in the middle. This CDR3 is built from 14 residues. The CDR3 DNA follows: TGTGCCAGCAGTTACGGCACAGAATCTTACGAGCAGTACTTC. This encodes CASSYGTESYEQYF.

This clone was recorded only once. The gene calls are TRBV28 and TRBJ2-1; D ambiguous. Deletions cut 2 bases from V and 3 bases from J, with 5 bases between. CDR1 and CDR2 from the germline V gene are MDHEN and SYDVKM. CDR3 length equals 13 residues. The CDR3 sequence is CASSLRIYNEQFF. Here the CDR3 DNA reads TGTGCCAGCAGTTTACGAATCTACAATGAGCAGTTCTTC.

The rearrangement joins TRBV18 to TRBJ2-7; D gene uncertain. The CDR3 runs 18 residues. Per germline, CDR1 KGHSH and CDR2 LQKENI. Trimming pared 0 bases from V and 2 bases from J, leaving 20 bases between. CDR3 nucleotides: TGTGCCAGCTCACCACCGGATCGGCGCTTATCCGCTCCCTACGAGCAGTACTTC. This translates into CASSPPDRRLSAPYEQYF.

This clone came up a few times. A read error may account for a junction end that differs from germline. This chain joins TRBV4-2 and TRBJ1-2, with D possibly matching TRBD1 (5 bases). The germline V gene has CDR1 LGHNA and CDR2 YNFKEQ. This CDR3 has 10 residues. CDR3 residues: CASGFPRQSF. As DNA, the CDR3 is TGTGCCAGCGGATTTCCAAGACAGAGCTTC.

The rearrangement joins TRBV4-3 to TRBJ2-1; D gene uncertain. The CDR3 extends over 16 amino acids. V lost 0 bases, J lost 5 bases, and 14 bases lay in between. CDR1 and CDR2 from the germline V gene are LGHNA and YSLEER. This CDR3 is CASSQDLISFDNEQFF. The CDR3 bases are TGCGCCAGCAGCCAAGATCTGATTAGCTTCGACAATGAGCAGTTCTTC.

The chain has TRBV7-9 and TRBJ1-1; no clear D. V lost 1 base, J lost 4 bases, and 1 base lay in between. CDR3 length equals 11 residues. Germline CDR1 and CDR2: SEHNR and FQNEAQ (reference sequence). In DNA form, the CDR3 reads TGTGCCAGCAGCTTAGGCACTGAAGCTTTCTTT. This codes for CASSLGTEAFF.

The gene calls are TRBV29-1 and TRBJ2-3; D not resolved. CDR1 is SQVTM, CDR2 ANQGSEA, per germline. This CDR3 region has 10 residues. V gave up 7 bases and J gave up 2 bases, with 4 bases separating them. The CDR3 spells CSGYTDTQYF. The CDR3 bases are TGCAGCGGGTACACAGATACGCAGTATTTT.

This clone was seen once. V and J are TRBV10-3 and TRBJ2-3; 9 nucleotides agree with TRBD1. Trimming cost V 10 bases and J 4 bases; bases outside gene matches: 12. There are 15 residues in the CDR3. From germline, CDR1 is ENHRY and CDR2 SYGVKD. Here the CDR3 DNA reads TGTGCCAGTCACGAACCGGGACAGGGTCCAGATACGCAGTATTTT. Translation gives CASHEPGQGPDTQYF.

The chain carries TRBV6-5 and TRBJ1-1, with TRBD1 matching 7 bases. Germline trimming cut 2 bases from V and 5 bases from J; bases unmatched to any gene: 5. Per the germline V gene, CDR1 is MNHEY and CDR2 is SVGAGI. The CDR3 runs 14 residues. The CDR3: CASSYDRVRTEAFF. In DNA form, the CDR3 reads TGTGCCAGCAGTTACGACAGGGTGAGGACTGAAGCTTTCTTT.

V gene TRBV11-2 combines with J gene TRBJ1-4; a weak D match, TRBD1 (5 bases). The CDR3 is made up of 14 amino acids. Per germline, CDR1 SGHAT and CDR2 FQNNGV. Trimming removed 3 bases from V and 6 bases from J, with 11 bases in between. DNA for the CDR3: TGTGCCAGCAGCTTTTACGGGACCGATGAAAAACTGTTTTTT. Translated: CASSFYGTDEKLFF.

The chain is built from TRBV9 and TRBJ2-7; D perhaps matches TRBD2 (5 bases). The germline CDR1 and CDR2 sequences are SGDLS and YYNGEE. This CDR3 is 13 amino acids long. V shed 0 bases and J shed 3 bases, with 7 bases lying between them. The CDR3 here is CASSVDEGYEQYF. DNA for the CDR3: TGTGCCAGCAGCGTAGACGAGGGCTACGAGCAGTACTTC. The entire variable domain, with the rest obtained from reference TRBV9 and TRBJ2-7, is as follows: DSGVTQTPKHLITATGQRVTLRCSPRSGDLSVYWYQQSLDQGLQFLIQYYNGEERAKGNILERFSAQQFPDLHSELNLSSLELGDSALYFCASSVDEGYEQYFGPGTRLTVT.

The genes are TRBV7-2 and TRBJ1-2, with D tentatively TRBD1 (5 bases). V lost 0 bases and J lost 8, with 10 bases in between. The length of the CDR3 is 13 residues. Germline V gene data show CDR1 as SGHTA and CDR2 as FQGNSA. The CDR3 loop reads CASSLASGDGYTF. The CDR3, as DNA: TGTGCCAGCAGCTTAGCATCTGGGGACGGCTACACCTTC.

This sequence joins TRBV5-5 and TRBJ2-3; 10 bases agree with TRBD2. The ends lost 3 bases at V and 2 bases at J; junction bases unmatched: 3. This CDR3 is 15 amino acids long. The germline V gene has CDR1 SGHKS and CDR2 YYEKEE (reference sequence). CDR3 amino acids: CASSYSGRYTDTQYF. CDR3 coding DNA: TGTGCCAGCAGCTATAGCGGGAGGTACACAGATACGCAGTATTTT.

This chain uses TRBV5-4 with TRBJ2-7; D uncertain. With 3 bases removed from V and 0 bases from J, the gap between germline ends came to 4 bases. Germline CDR1 SGHNT, CDR2 YYREEE (reference sequence). CDR3 size: 12 residues. The CDR3 spells CASSWDSYEQYF. The CDR3 DNA reads TGTGCCAGCAGCTGGGACTCCTACGAGCAGTACTTC.

CDR3 protein: CASSRDANTEAFF. CDR3 nucleotide sequence: TGTGCCAGCAGCCGAGACGCGAACACTGAAGCTTTCTTT. This chain uses TRBV7-9 with TRBJ1-1; unclear D gene. CDR1 and CDR2 (germline): SEHNR, FQNEAQ (reference sequence). V lost 5 bases to trimming and J lost 1 base, with 8 bases between them. CDR3 length: 13 residues.

The rearrangement links TRBV5-1 to TRBJ2-2, with unresolved D. V was trimmed by 1 base and J by 5 bases, leaving 6 bases between them. Germline-derived CDR1 and CDR2 are SGHRS and YFSETQ. There are 13 residues in the CDR3. This CDR3 is CASSLLYTGELFF. The CDR3 DNA follows: TGCGCCAGCAGCTTGCTCTATACCGGGGAGCTGTTTTTT.

The V gene is TRBV6-5, the J gene TRBJ2-7; 7 nucleotides align to TRBD1. CDR3 length: 14 residues. CDR1 and CDR2 (germline): MNHEY, SVGAGI. The J segment lost 6 bases and the V segment lost 2 bases, leaving 7 bases of the junction unmatched. CDR3 region: CASSYVRGRFEQYF. The CDR3 bases are TGTGCCAGCAGTTACGTAAGGGGGCGTTTCGAGCAGTACTTC.

The chain carries TRBV6-5 and TRBJ1-1; no clear D. The V and J ends lost 2 bases and 5 bases respectively, with 15 bases between them. The germline V gene encodes CDR1 MNHEY and CDR2 SVGAGI. The CDR3 totals 15 residues. CDR3 region: CASSYQVPEFTEAFF. CDR3 nucleotides: TGTGCCAGCAGTTACCAAGTCCCGGAATTTACTGAAGCTTTCTTT.

This clone was counted only a few times. The chain carries TRBV19 and TRBJ1-2; 7 bases align to TRBD1. The length of the CDR3 is 14 residues. V lost 4 bases and J lost 8; bases outside the gene matches: 10. Per the germline V gene, CDR1 is LNHDA and CDR2 is SQIVND (reference sequence). This CDR3 reads CASSTLTGAPGYTF. DNA for the CDR3: TGTGCCAGTAGTACTCTAACAGGGGCCCCCGGCTACACCTTC.

The V and J genes are TRBV5-1 and TRBJ1-3; the D is unclear. Looked up from germline, CDR1 is SGHRS and CDR2 is YFSETQ. The V end was cut by 6 bases, the J end by 2 bases, with 9 bases between. The CDR3 sequence is 13 residues long. CDR3 coding DNA: TGCGCCAGCAAGGCTGGGGCTGGAAACACCATATATTTT. As protein: CASKAGAGNTIYF. Complete variable domain (other parts from reference TRBV5-1 and TRBJ1-3): KAGVTQTPRYLIKTRGQQVTLSCSPISGHRSVSWYQQTPGQGLQFLFEYFSETQRNKGNFPGRFSGRQFSNSRSEMNVSTLELGDSALYLCASKAGAGNTIYFGEGSWLTVV.

The chain recombines TRBV30 with TRBJ2-4, with 12 nucleotides matching TRBD2. This CDR3 has 15 residues. The trim removed 4 bases at V and 0 bases at J, leaving 1 base unmatched. Germline CDR1 and CDR2: GTSNPN and SVGIG (reference sequence). CDR3 in DNA: TGTGCCTGGACTAGCGGGGGGGGAGCCAAAAACATTCAGTACTTC. It translates to CAWTSGGGAKNIQYF.

The chain carries TRBV13 and TRBJ1-3; D is unclear. The ends were cut back, 3 bases at V and 8 bases at J, with 5 bases in the middle. The germline V gene encodes CDR1 PRHDT and CDR2 FYEKMQ (reference sequence). The CDR3 length is 11 residues. CDR3 residues: CASSLRDTIYF. The CDR3 DNA follows: TGTGCCAGCAGCTTGCGGGACACCATATATTTT.

The gene calls are TRBV9 and TRBJ2-7; the D gene is possibly TRBD2 (5 bases). Per germline, CDR1 SGDLS and CDR2 YYNGEE. This CDR3 spans 14 amino acids. Trimming pared 4 bases from V and 0 bases from J, leaving 11 bases between. DNA of the CDR3: TGTGCCAGCAGCAAGAGGGCCAACTCCTACGAGCAGTACTTC. It encodes CASSKRANSYEQYF. The complete variable domain, with remaining parts taken from reference TRBV9 and TRBJ2-7, reads DSGVTQTPKHLITATGQRVTLRCSPRSGDLSVYWYQQSLDQGLQFLIQYYNGEERAKGNILERFSAQQFPDLHSELNLSSLELGDSALYFCASSKRANSYEQYFGPGTRLTVT.